Listed below are T cell receptor beta chains from one sample, sequenced in a study of shared clonotypes between healthy human individuals. This table comes from immunoSEQ multiplex PCR, and its TCRdb copy is limited to in-frame clones, with some not included. The table shows some 2.1 million clones, with roughly 96% occurring only once. Sequencing used naive CD4+ T cells sorted from blood. These receptors originate from a man younger than 30 in good health. Each CDR3 is given with its conserved first and last residue. The D gene is left open where the match is weak. Expanded clones are given a class, and other clones once, few, many or no size at all.

TRBD2	TRBV10-3	TRBJ2-7	.	CAIRLAGGYEQYF	TGTGCCATCAGGTTAGCGGGAGGCTACGAGCAGTACTTC
.	TRBV27	TRBJ2-3	.	CASRDSGTDTQYF	TGTGCCAGCAGGGACAGTGGCACAGATACGCAGTATTTT
.	TRBV7-9	TRBJ1-2	few	CASSFRAHGYTF	TGTGCCAGCAGCTTCCGAGCTCATGGCTACACCTTC
.	TRBV18	TRBJ1-4	.	CASTRETNEKLFF	TGTGCCAGCACCAGGGAGACTAATGAAAAACTGTTTTTT
TRBD1	TRBV28	TRBJ2-2	.	CASSRGQGRTGELFF	TGTGCCAGCAGTCGCGGACAGGGTAGGACCGGGGAGCTGTTTTTT
TRBD1	TRBV2	TRBJ2-7	.	CASSGTGGFYEQYF	TGTGCCAGCAGTGGGACAGGGGGTTTCTACGAGCAGTACTTC
.	TRBV2	TRBJ2-1	.	CASHHINGNEQFF	TGTGCCAGCCACCATATCAACGGCAATGAGCAGTTCTTC
.	TRBV5-1	TRBJ2-2	.	CASSLLVGANTGELFF	TGCGCCAGCAGCTTACTGGTGGGAGCGAACACCGGGGAGCTGTTTTTT
.	TRBV30	TRBJ1-1	.	CAWTGRTEAFF	TGTGCCTGGACCGGGCGGACTGAAGCTTTCTTT
.	TRBV30	TRBJ2-5	few	CASTRQNQETQYF	TGTGCCTCCACCCGACAGAATCAAGAGACCCAGTACTTC
.	TRBV9	TRBJ1-1	.	CASSNTGWTEAFF	TGTGCCAGCAGCAACACGGGCTGGACTGAAGCTTTCTTT
.	TRBV11-3	TRBJ1-1	.	CASSLDGRSEAFF	TGTGCCAGCAGCTTAGATGGACGGAGTGAAGCTTTCTTT
.	TRBV7-3	TRBJ1-1	.	CASSLTGFTEAFF	TGTGCCAGCAGCTTAACAGGGTTCACTGAAGCTTTCTTT
TRBD1	TRBV10-3	TRBJ2-1	.	CAISPDRGRSNEQFF	TGTGCCATCAGCCCTGACAGGGGGCGAAGCAATGAGCAGTTCTTC
.	TRBV6-1	TRBJ1-5	.	CASRVHSSNQPQHF	TGTGCCAGCAGGGTACATAGTAGCAATCAGCCCCAGCATTTT